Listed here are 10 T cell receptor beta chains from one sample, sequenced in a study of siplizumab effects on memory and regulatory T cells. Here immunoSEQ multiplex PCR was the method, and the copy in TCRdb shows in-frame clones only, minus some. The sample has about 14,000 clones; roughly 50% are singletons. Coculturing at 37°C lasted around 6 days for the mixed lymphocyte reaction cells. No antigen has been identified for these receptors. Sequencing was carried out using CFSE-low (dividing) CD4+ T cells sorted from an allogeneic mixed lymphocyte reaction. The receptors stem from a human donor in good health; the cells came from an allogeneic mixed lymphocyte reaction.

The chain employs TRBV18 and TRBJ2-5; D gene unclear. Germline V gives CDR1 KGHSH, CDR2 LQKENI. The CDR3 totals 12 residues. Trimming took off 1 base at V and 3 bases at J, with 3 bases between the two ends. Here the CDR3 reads CASSPRKETQYF. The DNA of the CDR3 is TGTGCCAGCTCACCACGCAAAGAGACCCAGTACTTC.

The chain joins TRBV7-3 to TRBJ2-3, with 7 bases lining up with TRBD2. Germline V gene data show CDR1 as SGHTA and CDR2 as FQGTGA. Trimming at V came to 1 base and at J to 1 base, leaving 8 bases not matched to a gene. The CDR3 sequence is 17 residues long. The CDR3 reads CASSLRPSGTGTDTQYF. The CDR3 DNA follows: TGTGCCAGCAGCTTAAGACCCAGCGGGACTGGCACAGATACGCAGTATTTT.

The CDR3 DNA is TGCGCCAGCAGCTACAATGGACTAGCGCGTTTTTACAATGAGCAGTTCTTC. It translates to CASSYNGLARFYNEQFF. The chain is built from TRBV5-1 and TRBJ2-1, with TRBD2 identical over 9 bases. This CDR3 has 17 amino acids. The V and J ends lost 3 bases and 4 bases, in that order; junction bases with no gene match: 11. The germline CDR1 and CDR2 sequences are SGHRS and YFSETQ.

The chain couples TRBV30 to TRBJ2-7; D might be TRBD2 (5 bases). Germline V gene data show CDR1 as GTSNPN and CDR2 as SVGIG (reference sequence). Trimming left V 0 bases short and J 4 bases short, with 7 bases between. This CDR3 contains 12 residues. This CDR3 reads CAWSVSGYEQYF. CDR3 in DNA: TGTGCCTGGAGTGTATCGGGGTACGAGCAGTACTTC.

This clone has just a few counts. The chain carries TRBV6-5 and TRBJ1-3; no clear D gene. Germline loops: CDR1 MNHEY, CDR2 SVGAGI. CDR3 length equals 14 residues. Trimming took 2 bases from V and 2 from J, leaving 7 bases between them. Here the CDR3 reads CASSYGFPGNTIYF. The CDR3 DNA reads TGTGCCAGCAGTTACGGGTTCCCTGGAAACACCATATATTTT.

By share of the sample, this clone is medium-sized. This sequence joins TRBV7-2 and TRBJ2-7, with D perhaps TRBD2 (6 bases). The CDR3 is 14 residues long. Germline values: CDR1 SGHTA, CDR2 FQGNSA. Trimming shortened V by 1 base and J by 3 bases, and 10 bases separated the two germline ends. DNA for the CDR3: TGTGCCAGCAGCTTAGGGGGGGTCCTCTACGAGCAGTACTTC. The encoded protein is CASSLGGVLYEQYF.

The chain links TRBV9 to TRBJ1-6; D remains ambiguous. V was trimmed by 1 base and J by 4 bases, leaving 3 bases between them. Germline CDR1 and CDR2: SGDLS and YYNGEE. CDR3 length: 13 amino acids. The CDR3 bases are TGTGCCAGCAGCGTAAGGTATAATTCACCCCTCCACTTT. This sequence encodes CASSVRYNSPLHF.

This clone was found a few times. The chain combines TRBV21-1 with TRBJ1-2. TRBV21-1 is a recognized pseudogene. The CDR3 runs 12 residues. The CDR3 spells CARTVFGYGYTF. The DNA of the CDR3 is TGTGCCAGGACTGTTTTTGGGTATGGCTACACCTTC.

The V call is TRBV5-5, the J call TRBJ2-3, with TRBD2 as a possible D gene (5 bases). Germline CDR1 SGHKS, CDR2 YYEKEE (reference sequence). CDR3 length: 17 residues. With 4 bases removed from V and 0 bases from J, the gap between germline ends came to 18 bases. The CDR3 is CASSGRTSWASTDTQYF. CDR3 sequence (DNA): TGTGCCAGCAGCGGCCGAACTAGTTGGGCTAGCACAGATACGCAGTATTTT.

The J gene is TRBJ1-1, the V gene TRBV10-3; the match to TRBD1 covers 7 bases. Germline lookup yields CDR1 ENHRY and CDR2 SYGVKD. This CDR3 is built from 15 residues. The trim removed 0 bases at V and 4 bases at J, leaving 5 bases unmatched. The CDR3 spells CAISESQGVVTEAFF. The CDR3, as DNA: TGTGCCATCAGTGAGTCGCAGGGGGTAGTCACTGAAGCTTTCTTT.